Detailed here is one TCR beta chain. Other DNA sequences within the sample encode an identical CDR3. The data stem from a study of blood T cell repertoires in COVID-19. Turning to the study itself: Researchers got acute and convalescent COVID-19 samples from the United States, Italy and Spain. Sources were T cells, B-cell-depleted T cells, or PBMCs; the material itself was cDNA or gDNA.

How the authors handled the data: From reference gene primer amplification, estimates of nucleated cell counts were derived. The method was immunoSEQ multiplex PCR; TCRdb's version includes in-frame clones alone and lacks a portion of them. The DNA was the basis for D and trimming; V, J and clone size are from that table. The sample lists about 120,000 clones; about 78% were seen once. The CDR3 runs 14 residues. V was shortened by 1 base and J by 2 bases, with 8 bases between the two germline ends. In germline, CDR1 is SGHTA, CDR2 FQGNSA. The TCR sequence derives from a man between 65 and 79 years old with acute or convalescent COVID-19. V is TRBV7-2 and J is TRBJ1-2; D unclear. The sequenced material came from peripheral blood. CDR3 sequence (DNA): TGTGCCAGCAGCTTAGGAGGTCAGAACTATGGCTACACCTTC. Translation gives CASSLGGQNYGYTF.